Listed below are T cell receptor beta chains from one sample, sequenced in a study of blood T cells in healthy people across ages. From the 5' RACE reads, TCRdb called clonotypes with MiXCR, one entry per CDR3 protein. This table holds fewer than 2 million distinct CDR3 sequences, approximately 39% found once. The material sequenced was blood. The receptors were gathered from a human donor in good health. Each CDR3 is given with its conserved first and last residue. A D gene is named only where the DNA matches it firmly. Clone size appears in some rows only: once, few, many, or a class for an expanded clone.

j_gene: TRBJ2-5; abundance: .; v_gene: TRBV7-2; d_gene: TRBD2; CDR3nt: TGTGCCAGCAGCTTAGTCTGGGGGGGACAAGAGACCCAGTACTTC; CDR3aa: CASSLVWGGQETQYF
j_gene: TRBJ2-1; abundance: .; v_gene: TRBV7-2; d_gene: .; CDR3nt: TGTGCCAGCAGCTCGGACTATGCCTCGGTTGAGCAGTTCTTC; CDR3aa: CASSSDYASVEQFF
j_gene: TRBJ1-6; abundance: .; v_gene: TRBV6-5; d_gene: .; CDR3nt: TGTGCCAGCAGTTACTCGAGTACAGCCGATAATTCACCCCTCCACTTT; CDR3aa: CASSYSSTADNSPLHF
j_gene: TRBJ2-7; abundance: .; v_gene: TRBV20-1; d_gene: .; CDR3nt: TGCAGTGCTAGCCGCCGGGACGGTGAATCTGGGTGGGGGCAGTACTTC; CDR3aa: CSASRRDGESGWGQYF
j_gene: TRBJ2-1; abundance: many; v_gene: TRBV10-3; d_gene: TRBD1; CDR3nt: TGTGCCATCAGTGGTATCAGCCGGGACAGGGCAATTCCGAACAATGAGCAGTTCTTC; CDR3aa: CAISGISRDRAIPNNEQFF
j_gene: TRBJ2-7; abundance: many; v_gene: TRBV5-1; d_gene: .; CDR3nt: TGCGCCAGCAGCTTACGTCCGGGATACGAGCAGTACTTC; CDR3aa: CASSLRPGYEQYF
j_gene: TRBJ2-1; abundance: few; v_gene: TRBV27; d_gene: TRBD1; CDR3nt: TGTGCCAGCAGTTCCTTTACAGGGGCCCGATACAATGAGCAGTTCTTC; CDR3aa: CASSSFTGARYNEQFF
j_gene: TRBJ2-3; abundance: .; v_gene: TRBV2; d_gene: .; CDR3nt: TGTGCCAGCAGTGATTCCTACACAGATACGCAGTATTTT; CDR3aa: CASSDSYTDTQYF
j_gene: TRBJ2-1; abundance: many; v_gene: TRBV7-9; d_gene: .; CDR3nt: TGTGCCAGCAGCTTAGATTATGAGCAGTTCTTC; CDR3aa: CASSLDYEQFF
j_gene: TRBJ2-7; abundance: few; v_gene: TRBV20-1; d_gene: .; CDR3nt: TGCAGTGCTAGTTTAAGGGTCTTCAACGAGCAGTACTTC; CDR3aa: CSASLRVFNEQYF
j_gene: TRBJ2-1; abundance: .; v_gene: TRBV10-3; d_gene: TRBD1; CDR3nt: TGTGCCATCACAGACAGGGTTTTGAACAATGAGCAGTTCTTC; CDR3aa: CAITDRVLNNEQFF
j_gene: TRBJ1-5; abundance: many; v_gene: TRBV12-5; d_gene: TRBD1; CDR3nt: TGTGCTAGTGGTGTGACCCGGCAGGGGGGTTATCAGCCCCAGCATTTT; CDR3aa: CASGVTRQGGYQPQHF
j_gene: TRBJ2-2; abundance: .; v_gene: TRBV20-1; d_gene: TRBD1; CDR3nt: TGCAGTGCTAGAGATCGACGACAGGGCTGGACCGGGGAGCTGTTTTTT; CDR3aa: CSARDRRQGWTGELFF
j_gene: TRBJ2-1; abundance: .; v_gene: TRBV5-1; d_gene: .; CDR3nt: TGCGCCAGCAGCTTGGCCGGGACATCGGGGGTAGATGAGCAGTTCTTC; CDR3aa: CASSLAGTSGVDEQFF
j_gene: TRBJ2-5; abundance: .; v_gene: TRBV4-1; d_gene: .; CDR3nt: TGCGCCAGCAGCCAAGGGTTAATGGAGACCCAGTACTTC; CDR3aa: CASSQGLMETQYF
j_gene: TRBJ2-1; abundance: few; v_gene: TRBV15; d_gene: .; CDR3nt: TGTGCCACCAGCCCTGATTTAGAGCAGTTCTTC; CDR3aa: CATSPDLEQFF
j_gene: TRBJ2-3; abundance: .; v_gene: TRBV12-3/TRBV12-4; d_gene: .; CDR3nt: TGTGCCAGCAGTTTGGCTACGGGGGCTACGCAGTATTTT; CDR3aa: CASSLATGATQYF
j_gene: TRBJ2-5; abundance: .; v_gene: TRBV11-2; d_gene: .; CDR3nt: TGTGCCAGCAGAGAATCAGAGACCCAGTACTTC; CDR3aa: CASRESETQYF
j_gene: TRBJ1-2; abundance: .; v_gene: TRBV7-9; d_gene: .; CDR3nt: TGTGCCAGCAGCTTAGACGGATTTAACTATGGCTACACCTTC; CDR3aa: CASSLDGFNYGYTF
j_gene: TRBJ2-3; abundance: once; v_gene: TRBV20-1; d_gene: .; CDR3nt: TGCAGTGCTGGAGATATAGGGGCAGATACGCAGTATTTT; CDR3aa: CSAGDIGADTQYF
j_gene: TRBJ2-4; abundance: .; v_gene: TRBV6-6; d_gene: .; CDR3nt: TGTGCCAGCAGTTACCCGTCCCTAGCCAAAAACATTCAGTACTTC; CDR3aa: CASSYPSLAKNIQYF
j_gene: TRBJ2-3; abundance: once; v_gene: TRBV12-3/TRBV12-4; d_gene: TRBD2; CDR3nt: TGTGCCAGCAGTTTATGGGGCGGGGGTGAGCATACGCAGTATTTT; CDR3aa: CASSLWGGGEHTQYF
j_gene: TRBJ1-5; abundance: .; v_gene: TRBV2; d_gene: TRBD1; CDR3nt: TGTGCCAGCACCGATCTCCGGGACAGTTCTTATAGCAATCAGCCCCAGCATTTT; CDR3aa: CASTDLRDSSYSNQPQHF
j_gene: TRBJ1-5; abundance: .; v_gene: TRBV2; d_gene: TRBD1; CDR3nt: TGTGCCAGCAGTGACCAGGGGGCTTTGAATCGGCCCCAGCATTTT; CDR3aa: CASSDQGALNRPQHF
j_gene: TRBJ1-5; abundance: .; v_gene: TRBV7-2; d_gene: .; CDR3nt: TGCGCCAGCAGCTTAAACGGGGTCCTCAATCAGCCCCAGCATTTT; CDR3aa: CASSLNGVLNQPQHF
j_gene: TRBJ1-6; abundance: .; v_gene: TRBV9; d_gene: .; CDR3nt: TGTGCCAGCAGCGTTTCGGGCGGAAGCTCCTATAATTCACCCCTCCACTTT; CDR3aa: CASSVSGGSSYNSPLHF
j_gene: TRBJ2-7; abundance: .; v_gene: TRBV7-6; d_gene: .; CDR3nt: TGTGCCAGCAGCTCGGAGGTTGGGCGGGGCTACGAGCAGTACTTC; CDR3aa: CASSSEVGRGYEQYF
j_gene: TRBJ2-7; abundance: .; v_gene: TRBV4-1; d_gene: .; CDR3nt: TGCGCCAGCAGCCACGGGGTAATTCGATCTTACGAGCAGTACTTC; CDR3aa: CASSHGVIRSYEQYF
j_gene: TRBJ2-2; abundance: .; v_gene: TRBV27; d_gene: TRBD1; CDR3nt: TGTGCCAGCCGCCTATACAGGGGCCAGGGGTCCGGGGAGCTGTTTTTT; CDR3aa: CASRLYRGQGSGELFF
j_gene: TRBJ2-5; abundance: .; v_gene: TRBV20-1; d_gene: .; CDR3nt: TGCAGTGCTAGCGAGGATCAAGAGACCCAGTACTTC; CDR3aa: CSASEDQETQYF
j_gene: TRBJ2-7; abundance: few; v_gene: TRBV24-1; d_gene: TRBD1; CDR3nt: TGTGCCACCGGGACAGGGGGCATCTACGAGCAGTACTTC; CDR3aa: CATGTGGIYEQYF
j_gene: TRBJ2-4; abundance: few; v_gene: TRBV6-2/TRBV6-3; d_gene: .; CDR3nt: TGTGCCAGCAGTACTCCAGGTGTCAAAAACATTCAGTACTTC; CDR3aa: CASSTPGVKNIQYF
j_gene: TRBJ1-4; abundance: .; v_gene: TRBV27; d_gene: .; CDR3nt: TGTGCCAGCAGTTTACGGGGGGCACGAAAACTGTTTTTT; CDR3aa: CASSLRGARKLFF
j_gene: TRBJ2-4; abundance: few; v_gene: TRBV7-8; d_gene: .; CDR3nt: TGTGCCAGCAGCCCGCCGGGTGGCAGGGCCAAAAACATTCAGTACTTC; CDR3aa: CASSPPGGRAKNIQYF
j_gene: TRBJ1-2; abundance: .; v_gene: TRBV20-1; d_gene: TRBD1; CDR3nt: TGCAGTGCTACTAGACAGGGGACCCATGGCTACACCTTC; CDR3aa: CSATRQGTHGYTF
j_gene: TRBJ2-7; abundance: .; v_gene: TRBV29-1; d_gene: .; CDR3nt: TGCAGCGTTGTAGGCCCCCCCTCCTGGGAGCAGTACTTC; CDR3aa: CSVVGPPSWEQYF
j_gene: TRBJ1-6; abundance: .; v_gene: TRBV7-2; d_gene: .; CDR3nt: TGTGCTACCCAGGATCCCAATAATTCACCCCTCCACTTT; CDR3aa: CATQDPNNSPLHF
j_gene: TRBJ2-1; abundance: .; v_gene: TRBV27; d_gene: TRBD2; CDR3nt: TGTGCCAGCAGTTCGTTTTTATTCGGGGGGTTGGGCTACAATGAGCAGTTCTTC; CDR3aa: CASSSFLFGGLGYNEQFF
j_gene: TRBJ2-1; abundance: .; v_gene: TRBV7-2; d_gene: TRBD1; CDR3nt: TGTGCCAGCAGCGTCAACAGGGGAGATGAGCAGTTCTTC; CDR3aa: CASSVNRGDEQFF
j_gene: TRBJ2-3; abundance: .; v_gene: TRBV9; d_gene: .; CDR3nt: TGTGCCAGCAGCGTAGAGGACTGGGACACAGATACGCAGTATTTT; CDR3aa: CASSVEDWDTDTQYF
j_gene: TRBJ1-5; abundance: .; v_gene: TRBV9; d_gene: TRBD1; CDR3nt: TGTGCCAGCAGCTTTCAGGGGGCAGGCCAGCCCCAGCATTTT; CDR3aa: CASSFQGAGQPQHF
j_gene: TRBJ1-1; abundance: many; v_gene: TRBV7-2; d_gene: .; CDR3nt: TGTGCCAGCAGCTTAGTAAGGACGGCTGAAGCTTTCTTT; CDR3aa: CASSLVRTAEAFF
j_gene: TRBJ2-7; abundance: .; v_gene: TRBV10-3; d_gene: .; CDR3nt: TGTGCCATCAGCAAGCAGACGGAAACCTACGAGCAGTACTTC; CDR3aa: CAISKQTETYEQYF
j_gene: TRBJ1-2; abundance: .; v_gene: TRBV5-6; d_gene: TRBD1; CDR3nt: TGTGCCAGCAGCTTGGGAGGCTTAATCGGGACAGGGTTACTGATCGGTGGCTACACCTTC; CDR3aa: CASSLGGLIGTGLLIGGYTF
j_gene: TRBJ1-1; abundance: .; v_gene: TRBV7-9; d_gene: .; CDR3nt: TGTGCCAGCAGCTTATCAACTGGTTGGACTGAAGCTTTCTTT; CDR3aa: CASSLSTGWTEAFF
j_gene: TRBJ2-4; abundance: few; v_gene: TRBV7-2; d_gene: TRBD1; CDR3nt: TGTGCCAGCAGCCCCCACGGGGACAGGGGGGCCAAAAACATTCAGTACTTC; CDR3aa: CASSPHGDRGAKNIQYF
j_gene: TRBJ1-2; abundance: .; v_gene: TRBV29-1; d_gene: .; CDR3nt: TGCAGCGTGAAGACAGATAACTATGGCTACACCTTC; CDR3aa: CSVKTDNYGYTF
j_gene: TRBJ1-2; abundance: .; v_gene: TRBV4-1; d_gene: .; CDR3nt: TGCGCCAGCAGCCAACCCACGGCCCGTACCCCCTATGGCTACACCTTC; CDR3aa: CASSQPTARTPYGYTF
j_gene: TRBJ1-1; abundance: .; v_gene: TRBV7-3; d_gene: TRBD1; CDR3nt: TGTACCAGCAGCTTAACACAGGGGTCCCTCGAAGCTTTCTTT; CDR3aa: CTSSLTQGSLEAFF
j_gene: TRBJ2-5; abundance: .; v_gene: TRBV4-1; d_gene: TRBD1; CDR3nt: TGCGCCAGCAGCCAAGACCGACAGGGGGCAATTTTAGGAGGGACCCAGTACTTC; CDR3aa: CASSQDRQGAILGGTQYF
j_gene: TRBJ2-1; abundance: .; v_gene: TRBV24-1; d_gene: .; CDR3nt: TGTGCCACCAGTGGCCTGGAGGGCAGAAGCCCCTACAATGAGCAGTTCTTC; CDR3aa: CATSGLEGRSPYNEQFF
j_gene: TRBJ1-2; abundance: .; v_gene: TRBV6-5; d_gene: .; CDR3nt: TGTGTCAGCATCGCGGGGGATGGCTACACCTTC; CDR3aa: CVSIAGDGYTF
j_gene: TRBJ2-1; abundance: .; v_gene: TRBV7-2; d_gene: .; CDR3nt: TGTGCCAGCAGCCGCTGGTCGTGGGCCGGGGAGCAGTTCTTC; CDR3aa: CASSRWSWAGEQFF
j_gene: TRBJ2-7; abundance: .; v_gene: TRBV12-5; d_gene: .; CDR3nt: TGTGCTAGTGGTTTAGGCCCGGCGAACGAGCAGTACTTC; CDR3aa: CASGLGPANEQYF
j_gene: TRBJ2-4; abundance: few; v_gene: TRBV14; d_gene: TRBD1; CDR3nt: TGTGCCAGCAGCCCCGGGGCAGGGGGACACATTCAGTACTTC; CDR3aa: CASSPGAGGHIQYF
j_gene: TRBJ2-6; abundance: few; v_gene: TRBV15; d_gene: .; CDR3nt: TGTGCCACCAGCAGAGGGGGGTTTCGTGGGGCCAACGTCCTGACTTTC; CDR3aa: CATSRGGFRGANVLTF
j_gene: TRBJ2-1; abundance: .; v_gene: TRBV6-5; d_gene: TRBD2; CDR3nt: TGTGCCACTAAACGGGGGGGCAGGTACATTCAGTTCTTC; CDR3aa: CATKRGGRYIQFF
j_gene: TRBJ2-5; abundance: .; v_gene: TRBV10-3; d_gene: .; CDR3nt: TGTGCCATCGACCCGGTGGGGGGGGGCGGAGAGACCCAGTACTTC; CDR3aa: CAIDPVGGGGETQYF
j_gene: TRBJ2-2; abundance: .; v_gene: TRBV7-9; d_gene: .; CDR3nt: TGTGCCAGCAGCGCCCTCAAAGCAGGCACCGGGGAGCTGTTTTTT; CDR3aa: CASSALKAGTGELFF
j_gene: TRBJ2-7; abundance: once; v_gene: TRBV7-9; d_gene: .; CDR3nt: TGTGCCAGCAGCTTAGGGGGGGACTGGTACGAGCAGTACTTC; CDR3aa: CASSLGGDWYEQYF